The rows below give T cell receptor beta chains drawn from one sample of a study of graft-versus-host responses after intestinal transplantation. TCRdb keeps only in-frame clones here, not all; method: immunoSEQ multiplex PCR. The data hold about 59,000 clones, with approximately 94% observed a single time. Their antigens are not known. The sample consisted of unstimulated CD4+ T cells sorted from spleen or lymph node cells, taken before transplant. Receptors originate from a human donor who was the organ donor for an intestinal transplant. Each CDR3 is given with its conserved first and last residue. Fields, in order: J gene, D gene, clone size, V gene, CDR3 length, CDR3 protein, CDR3 DNA. The D gene is left open where the match is weak. Clone size is given for some rows only: seen once, a few or many times, or a class if the clone is expanded.

j_call: TRBJ1-2; d_call: .; clone_size: .; v_call: TRBV6-5; cdr3_length: 10; cdr3_aa: CASSYLGYTF; cdr3_nt: TGTGCTAGCAGTTACCTTGGCTACACCTTC
j_call: TRBJ2-7; d_call: TRBD1; clone_size: .; v_call: TRBV7-8; cdr3_length: 15; cdr3_aa: CASSPSDRGGYEQYF; cdr3_nt: TGTGCCAGCAGCCCGAGCGACAGGGGGGGCTACGAGCAGTACTTC
j_call: TRBJ2-5; d_call: .; clone_size: .; v_call: TRBV2; cdr3_length: 12; cdr3_aa: CASSSQTETQYF; cdr3_nt: TGTGCCAGCAGTTCCCAGACGGAGACCCAGTACTTC
j_call: TRBJ2-2; d_call: .; clone_size: .; v_call: TRBV7-2; cdr3_length: 15; cdr3_aa: CASSLATLYTGELFF; cdr3_nt: TGTGCCAGCAGCTTAGCGACTCTCTATACCGGGGAGCTGTTTTTT
j_call: TRBJ2-5; d_call: .; clone_size: .; v_call: TRBV7-3; cdr3_length: 13; cdr3_aa: CASSRRASETQYF; cdr3_nt: TGTGCCAGCAGCCGAAGGGCTAGCGAGACCCAGTACTTC
j_call: TRBJ1-1; d_call: .; clone_size: once; v_call: TRBV5-1; cdr3_length: 14; cdr3_aa: CASSLEDRHPEAFF; cdr3_nt: TGCGCCAGCAGCTTGGAAGACAGGCACCCTGAAGCTTTCTTT
j_call: TRBJ2-7; d_call: .; clone_size: .; v_call: TRBV23-1; cdr3_length: 15; cdr3_aa: CATPGLNKLLYEQYF; cdr3_nt: TGCGCCACCCCGGGTCTGAATAAACTACTCTACGAGCAGTACTTC
j_call: TRBJ2-7; d_call: .; clone_size: .; v_call: TRBV30; cdr3_length: 12; cdr3_aa: CAWSRQVDEQYF; cdr3_nt: TGTGCCTGGAGCCGACAGGTAGACGAGCAGTACTTC
j_call: TRBJ2-3; d_call: .; clone_size: .; v_call: TRBV18; cdr3_length: 14; cdr3_aa: CASSPLQGGDTQYF; cdr3_nt: TGTGCCAGCTCACCACTACAGGGAGGAGATACGCAGTATTTT
j_call: TRBJ2-5; d_call: TRBD2; clone_size: .; v_call: TRBV4-3; cdr3_length: 19; cdr3_aa: CASSQFSSGGPRAQETQYF; cdr3_nt: TGCGCCAGCAGCCAATTCTCCAGCGGGGGGCCAAGGGCACAAGAGACCCAGTACTTC
j_call: TRBJ1-5; d_call: .; clone_size: .; v_call: TRBV10-3; cdr3_length: 15; cdr3_aa: CAISDLFGLNQPQHF; cdr3_nt: TGTGCCATCAGTGACCTATTCGGGCTCAATCAGCCCCAGCATTTT
j_call: TRBJ1-6; d_call: .; clone_size: .; v_call: TRBV5-1; cdr3_length: 15; cdr3_aa: CASRGGDSYNSPLHF; cdr3_nt: TGCGCCAGCAGGGGTGGAGACTCCTATAATTCACCCCTCCACTTT
j_call: TRBJ2-1; d_call: .; clone_size: .; v_call: TRBV11-2; cdr3_length: 12; cdr3_aa: CASSPDDNEQFF; cdr3_nt: TGTGCCAGCAGCCCCGACGACAATGAGCAGTTCTTC
j_call: TRBJ1-5; d_call: TRBD1; clone_size: .; v_call: TRBV18; cdr3_length: 14; cdr3_aa: CASSPGQGDQPQHF; cdr3_nt: TGTGCCAGCTCACCAGGACAGGGCGATCAGCCCCAGCATTTT